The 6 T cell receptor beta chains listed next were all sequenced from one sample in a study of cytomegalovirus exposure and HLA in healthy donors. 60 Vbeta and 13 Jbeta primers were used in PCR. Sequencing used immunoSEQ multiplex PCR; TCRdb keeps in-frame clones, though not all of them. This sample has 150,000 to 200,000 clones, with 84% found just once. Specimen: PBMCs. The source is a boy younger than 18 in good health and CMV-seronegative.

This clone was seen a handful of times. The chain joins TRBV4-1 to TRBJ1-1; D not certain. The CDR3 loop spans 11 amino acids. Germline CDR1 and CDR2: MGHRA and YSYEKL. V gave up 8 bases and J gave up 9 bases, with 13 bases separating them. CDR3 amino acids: CASGAPLKAFF. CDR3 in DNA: TGCGCCAGCGGAGCTCCCCTAAAAGCTTTCTTT.

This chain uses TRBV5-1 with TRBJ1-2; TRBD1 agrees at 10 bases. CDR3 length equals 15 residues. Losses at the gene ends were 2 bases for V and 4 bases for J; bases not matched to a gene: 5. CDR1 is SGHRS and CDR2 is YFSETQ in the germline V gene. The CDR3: CASSLPGQGFYGYTF. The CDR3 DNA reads TGCGCCAGCAGCTTACCGGGACAGGGGTTCTATGGCTACACCTTC.

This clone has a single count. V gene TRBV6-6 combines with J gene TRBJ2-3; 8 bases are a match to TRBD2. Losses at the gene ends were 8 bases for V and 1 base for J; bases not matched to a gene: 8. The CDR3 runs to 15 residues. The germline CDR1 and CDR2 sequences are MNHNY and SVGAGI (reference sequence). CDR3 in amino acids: CASAPSGPRTDTQYF. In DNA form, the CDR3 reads TGTGCCAGCGCCCCTAGCGGGCCTCGCACAGATACGCAGTATTTT.

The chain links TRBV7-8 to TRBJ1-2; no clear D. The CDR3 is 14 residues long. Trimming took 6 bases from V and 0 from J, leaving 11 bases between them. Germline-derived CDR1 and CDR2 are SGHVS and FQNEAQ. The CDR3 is CASRGPEANYGYTF. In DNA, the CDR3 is TGTGCCAGCAGAGGCCCGGAGGCTAACTATGGCTACACCTTC.

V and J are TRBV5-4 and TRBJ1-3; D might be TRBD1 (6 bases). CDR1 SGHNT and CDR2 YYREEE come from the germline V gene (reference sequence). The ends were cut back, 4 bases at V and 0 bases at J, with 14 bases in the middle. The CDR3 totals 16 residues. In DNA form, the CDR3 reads TGTGCCAGCAGCCTAGCTGGACAGATCTCTGGAAACACCATATATTTT. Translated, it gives CASSLAGQISGNTIYF. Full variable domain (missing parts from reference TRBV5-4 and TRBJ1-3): ETGVTQSPTHLIKTRGQQVTLRCSSQSGHNTVSWYQQALGQGPQFIFQYYREEENGRGNFPPRFSGLQFPNYSSELNVNALELDDSALYLCASSLAGQISGNTIYFGEGSWLTVV.

The CDR3 region is CASSVQRQVSGNTIYF. As DNA, the CDR3 is TGTGCCAGCAGCGTCCAAAGACAGGTCTCTGGAAACACCATATATTTT. The chain carries TRBV9 and TRBJ1-3; D is possibly TRBD1 (6 bases). Between the trimmed V and J ends, which lost 2 bases and 0 bases, there was a span of 12 bases. The CDR3 extends over 16 amino acids. Germline CDR1 and CDR2: SGDLS and YYNGEE.